This TCR beta chain stems from a study of cytomegalovirus exposure and HLA in healthy donors (dated by TCRdb to 2016 to 2017). Background on the whole study: According to an earlier analysis of several hundred of the donors, about 179 million T cells yielded 117 million unique TCR beta sequences and more than 250 Gb of sequence data. An early release that covered some 630 HLA-typed donors contained about 300 gigabases of sequencing data and 85 million to 100 million unique TCR sequences. Of the 398 genotyped donors, around 81% fell in the genetic ancestry cluster associated with self-reported Caucasian donors. The study aimed to test whether signatures of past pathogen exposure could be identified by cataloging public T cell receptors. The T cell repertoires of 550 to 850 subjects were profiled by immunosequencing and related to cytomegalovirus serostatus. Along with the approximately 600-subject first cohort, a separate validation cohort of more than 90 different subjects was used. High-throughput TCR immunosequencing, statistical association of individual TCRs with disease status, and machine learning were combined to predict cytomegalovirus infection status. To study patterns of TCR occurrence, a later analysis re-analyzed previously published TCR beta repertoires from 650 to 750 donors and added high-resolution HLA genotyping. Rather than drawing on any new phenotypic data, the later analysis identified candidate immune exposures from TCR beta sequences and the way those sequences occurred across donors. An earlier analysis of around 640 of the donors used high-throughput TCR beta sequencing to judge whether each TCR beta V gene segment behaved as functional or pseudogenic. Alongside the repertoire data, information on donor age, sex, ethnicity and CMV serostatus was compiled. A later genetic analysis used genome-wide SNP genotypes for about three fifths of the 666 donors, treating that subset as a discovery cohort. Every discovery cohort repertoire had been produced on one sequencing platform. Both class I and class II loci were covered by HLA typing, at four-digit resolution. Typing coverage varied by locus: about 620-640 donors for A, B, C, DRB1 and DQB1; under 550 for DQA1; over 600 for DPA1; around 490 for DPB1. Because of strong linkage in the cohort, five DR-DQ haplotypes were treated as single units for association and clustering. Among under 450 genotyped donors of the cohort, an average of about 240,000 unique TCR beta nucleotide sequences were sequenced per donor, roughly a sixth of them non-productive.

Worth noting for this clone: Its antigen target is currently unknown.

Library preparation was by the immunoSEQ multiplex PCR assay. For the multiplex PCR, a mixture combining 60 forward primers for TCR Vbeta segments and 13 reverse primers for TCR Jbeta segments was used. Amplification of the CDR3 region of rearranged TCR beta genes was performed with a multiplex PCR assay on genomic DNA. The Illumina HiSeq System was used to sequence the amplified TCR beta libraries as 87-base-pair reads. In the original analysis: In a later analysis, tens of millions of unique TCR beta chains were counted across the roughly 670 repertoires, and roughly 10 million of these chains were shared by at least two donors. A nearest-neighbor algorithm error-corrected the raw reads and collapsed the reads into unique sequences, merging closely related sequences to remove PCR and sequencing errors. V, D and J gene segments were assigned by aligning CDR3 sequences to IMGT reference sequences. For a sequence to be retained, a match of at least six nucleotides to both a V gene segment and a J gene segment was required. A rearrangement was called productive if the CDR3 had no stop codons and remained in frame with V and J, and every other rearrangement was called non-productive. CDR3 was defined according to IMGT convention as the region running from the second conserved V-encoded cysteine to the conserved J-encoded phenylalanine. The earlier analysis of 587 of the donors excluded sequences that lacked an unambiguous match to a single V gene segment. In an earlier analysis of about 590 of the donors, a V segment was called functional when productive rearrangements were above 56.7%, and segregating when the standard deviation between donors exceeded 5%. To diagnose cytomegalovirus status from the catalog of TCR beta chain sequences, a statistical classification framework was built. V and J gene assignment, in a later analysis, came from comparing TCR nucleotide sequences with IMGT/GENE-DB human TR gene sequences. Using the TCRdist pipeline, a later analysis assigned CDR3 sequences along with most-parsimonious VDJ recombination scenarios. In a later analysis, each TCR beta chain was defined by its CDR3 amino acid sequence together with its V-gene family, and reads lacking a unique V-gene family were excluded. As a way to deal with suspected cross-contamination and a sequencing artifact, a later analysis dropped approximately 570 nucleotide sequences that were highly shared and had low generation probability. A later analysis calculated a clonal expansion index for each public chain from normalized within-repertoire ranks of inferred template counts. A later analysis computed generation probabilities with a VDJ recombination model fitted to out-of-frame rearrangements, and checked the results against IGoR. In a later analysis, TCR-TCR, TCR-HLA and TCR-CMV co-occurrence was scored with hypergeometric tests, and a repertoire-size bias correction was applied to TCR pairs. To estimate false discovery rates, a later analysis permuted the HLA or CMV assignments 20 times. A later analysis grouped co-occurring TCRs with DBSCAN, adding TCRdist sequence similarity when clustering within HLA-allele-positive subsets. Repertoires with fewer than 30,000 or more than 120,000 public chains, plus five repertoires with anomalous nucleotide sharing, were excluded from co-occurrence clustering. TCRdb's version of the immuneACCESS table is confined to in-frame rearrangements and falls short of the full clone set. An unresolved V gene accounts for under half of the shortfall where checked; the remainder is of unknown origin. The V and J calls and clone size were taken over from that table, and D and trimming were inferred from the DNA. The table for this sample lists about 84,000 clones. Jointly, the top ten make up less than 0.65% of the sample.

In total, roughly 670 healthy bone marrow donors made up the cohort. At the time of sampling, all cohort members were nominally healthy, though unrecorded immune exposures were likely present. The donor tested CMV seronegative and was one of the 352 seronegative cohort members. Every donor gave a peripheral blood sample, and the peripheral blood mononuclear cells from that sample were used for TCR beta sequencing. Genomic DNA was extracted from the blood cell samples with the Qiagen DNeasy Blood Extraction Kit. The full study reports these points: In a later analysis, HLA-associated TCR beta chains showed more clonal expansion and lower generation probabilities than non-associated chains that were equally common. Several of the top co-occurrence clusters appeared to be linked to parvovirus B19, influenza, CMV and Epstein-Barr virus, according to a later analysis. In a later analysis, TCR association rates were found to vary across HLA loci, with the most associated TCRs seen for DRB1 alleles and the fewest for HLA-C alleles. In an earlier analysis of approximately 590 of the donors, most TCR beta V segments appeared in productive rearrangements about 87% or about 30% of the time, broadly matching IMGT annotations. Because some donors lacked HLA typing at each locus, the association tests relied only on the typed subset. Because counts were too low, some 17 rarely observed V segments, including chromosome 9 orphons, were left out of the earlier analysis of approximately 580 of the donors. Across donors, most TCR sequences were observed very rarely, whereas some public TCRs were present in many individuals. Sequencing depth was assumed to be roughly uniform across donors in the presence/absence analyses, though that assumption may not hold. V-gene and J-gene trimming of TCR beta chains was associated with a missense DCLRE1C variant in a later genetic analysis, and the association was replicated in an independent cohort. A later analysis associated 16,951 TCR beta sequences with specific HLA alleles at a false discovery rate of 0.05. The sequencing pipeline was judged likely to have produced a cluster of highly shared sequence variants as a technical artifact. Compared with the approximately 670-donor mean, donors in an Asian-associated ancestry cluster had fewer N-insertions in productive TCRs, according to a later genetic analysis. In this cohort, only TCR beta chains were sequenced, and detectable features were limited by the absence of alpha or paired-chain data. The only immune exposure information available for the cohort was CMV serostatus. A few of the identified cytomegalovirus-associated TCR beta chains were confirmed in vitro to be specific for cytomegalovirus antigens. Some IMGT-functional V segments, including TRBV6-2 and TRBV6-3, could not be told apart with the 87-base-pair reads, so those segments were excluded. A later analysis found that most CMV-associated TCR beta chains appeared HLA-restricted, with HLA associations seemingly driven largely by CMV exposure. A total of 150 or so TCR beta chains were listed by the study as associated with cytomegalovirus. Assigning TCR associations to individual alleles was difficult when HLA alleles, especially DR and DQ, strongly co-occurred. Correlated functional status among segregating V segments might be attributable to linkage disequilibrium, but an unknown experimental factor could not be ruled out. A further reported finding was that TCR beta sequences accurately predicted the HLA-A and HLA-B alleles for most subjects in the first cohort. The classifier was reported to diagnose cytomegalovirus status with high specificity and sensitivity in both the original and validation cohorts. It was suggested by the authors that the approach could potentially be generalized to other disease states and immunological phenotypes.

The CDR3 has 15 amino acids, counting the end cysteine and phenylalanine. The retained sequence is limited to the CDR3, 45 bases, with the frame set at the first base. According to the germline V gene, CDR1 reads MGHDK and CDR2 reads SYGVNS. Trimming accounts for 3 bases at V and 7 bases at J, while the number of junction bases matched to no gene is 7. The sequenced sample consisted of PBMCs. This receptor was identified in a man between 45 and 60 years old in good health and CMV-seronegative. This chain joins TRBV25-1 to TRBJ1-4; 8 junctional bases match TRBD1. CDR3 protein: CASSDLTGVVEKLFF. The DNA is as follows: TGTGCCAGCAGTGATCTGACAGGGGTTGTTGAAAAACTGTTTTTT.